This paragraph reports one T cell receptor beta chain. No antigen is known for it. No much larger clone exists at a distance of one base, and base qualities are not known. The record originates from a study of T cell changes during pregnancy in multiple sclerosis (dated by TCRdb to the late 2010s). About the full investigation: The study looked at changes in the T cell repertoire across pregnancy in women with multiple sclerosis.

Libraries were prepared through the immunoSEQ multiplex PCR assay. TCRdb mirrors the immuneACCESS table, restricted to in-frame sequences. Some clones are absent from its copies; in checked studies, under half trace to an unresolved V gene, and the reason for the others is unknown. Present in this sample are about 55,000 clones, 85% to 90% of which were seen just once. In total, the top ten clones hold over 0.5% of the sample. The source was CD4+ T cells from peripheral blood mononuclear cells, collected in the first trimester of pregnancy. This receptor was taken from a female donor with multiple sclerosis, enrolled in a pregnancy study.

The encoded CDR3 is CASSASTGGNQPQHF. Read as DNA, the sequence is TGTGCCAGCTCAGCTTCGACAGGGGGCAATCAGCCCCAGCATTTT. The chain was built from TRBV18 and TRBJ1-5; 8 bases in between match TRBD1. The CDR3, cysteine through phenylalanine, is 15 amino acids long. CDR3 DNA only is kept here, 45 bases in frame from base 1. The V end gives up 5 bases and the J end 2 bases, leaving 5 bases in the junction not matched to a gene. Per the germline V gene, KGHSH is the CDR1 and LQKENI is the CDR2.